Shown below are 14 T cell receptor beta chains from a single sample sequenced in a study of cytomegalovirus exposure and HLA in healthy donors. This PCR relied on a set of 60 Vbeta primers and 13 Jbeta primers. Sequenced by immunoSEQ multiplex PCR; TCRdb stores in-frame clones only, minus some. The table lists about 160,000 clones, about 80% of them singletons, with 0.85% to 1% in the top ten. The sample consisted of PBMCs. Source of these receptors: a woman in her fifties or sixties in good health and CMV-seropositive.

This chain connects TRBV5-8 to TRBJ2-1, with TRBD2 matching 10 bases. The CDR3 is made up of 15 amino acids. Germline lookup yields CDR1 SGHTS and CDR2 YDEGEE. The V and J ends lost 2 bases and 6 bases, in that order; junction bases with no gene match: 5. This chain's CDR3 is CASSFRLAGFNEQFF. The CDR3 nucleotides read TGTGCCAGCAGCTTTCGACTAGCGGGTTTCAATGAGCAGTTCTTC.

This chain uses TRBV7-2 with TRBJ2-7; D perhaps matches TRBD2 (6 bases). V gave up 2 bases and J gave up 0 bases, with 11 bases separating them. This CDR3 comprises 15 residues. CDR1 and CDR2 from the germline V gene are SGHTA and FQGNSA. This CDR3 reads CASSLLRGISYEQYF. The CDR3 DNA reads TGTGCCAGCAGCTTACTCCGGGGGATCTCCTACGAGCAGTACTTC. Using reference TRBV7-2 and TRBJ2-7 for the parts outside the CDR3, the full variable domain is GAGVSQSPSNKVTEKGKDVELRCDPISGHTALYWYRQSLGQGLEFLIYFQGNSAPDKSGLPSDRFSAERTGGSVSTLTIQRTQQEDSAVYLCASSLLRGISYEQYFGPGTRLTVT.

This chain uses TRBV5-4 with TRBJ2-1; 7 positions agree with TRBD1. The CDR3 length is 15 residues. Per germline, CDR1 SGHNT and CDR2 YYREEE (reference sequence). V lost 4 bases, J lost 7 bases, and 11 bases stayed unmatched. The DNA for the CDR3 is TGTGCCAGCAGCCCATACCGAGAACAGGGGAATGAGCAGTTCTTC. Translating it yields CASSPYREQGNEQFF. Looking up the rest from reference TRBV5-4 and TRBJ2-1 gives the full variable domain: ETGVTQSPTHLIKTRGQQVTLRCSSQSGHNTVSWYQQALGQGPQFIFQYYREEENGRGNFPPRFSGLQFPNYSSELNVNALELDDSALYLCASSPYREQGNEQFFGPGTRLTVL.

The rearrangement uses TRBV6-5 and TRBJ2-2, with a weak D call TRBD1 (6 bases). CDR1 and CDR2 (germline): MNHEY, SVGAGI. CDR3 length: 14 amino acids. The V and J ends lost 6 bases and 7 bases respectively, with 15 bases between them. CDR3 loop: CASRAGVRDGELFF. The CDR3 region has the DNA TGTGCCAGCAGGGCAGGGGTTCGGGACGGGGAGCTGTTTTTT.

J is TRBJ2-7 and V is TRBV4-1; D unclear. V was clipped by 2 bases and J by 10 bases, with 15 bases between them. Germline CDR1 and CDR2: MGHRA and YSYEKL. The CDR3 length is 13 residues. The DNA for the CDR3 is TGCGCCAGCAGCCAAAGGCTGGAACAGACACAGTACTTC. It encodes CASSQRLEQTQYF.

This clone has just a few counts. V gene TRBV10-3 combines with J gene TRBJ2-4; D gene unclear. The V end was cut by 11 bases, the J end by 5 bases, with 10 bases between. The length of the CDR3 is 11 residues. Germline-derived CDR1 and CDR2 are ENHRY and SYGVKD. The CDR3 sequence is CASSNENIQYF. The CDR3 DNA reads TGTGCCTCCAGTAATGAAAACATTCAGTACTTC.

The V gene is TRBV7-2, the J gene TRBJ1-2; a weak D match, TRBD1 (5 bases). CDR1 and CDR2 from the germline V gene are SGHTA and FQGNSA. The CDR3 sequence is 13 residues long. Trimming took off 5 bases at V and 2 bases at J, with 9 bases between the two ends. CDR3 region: CASSAGQNYGYTF. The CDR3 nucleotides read TGTGCCAGCAGCGCAGGACAAAACTATGGCTACACCTTC.

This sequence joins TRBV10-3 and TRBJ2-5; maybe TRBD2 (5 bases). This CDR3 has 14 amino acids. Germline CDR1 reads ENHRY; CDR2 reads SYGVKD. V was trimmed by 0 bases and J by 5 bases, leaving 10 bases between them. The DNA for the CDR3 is TGTGCCATCAGTGAGTCGATGCGGGCGGAGACCCAGTACTTC. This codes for CAISESMRAETQYF.

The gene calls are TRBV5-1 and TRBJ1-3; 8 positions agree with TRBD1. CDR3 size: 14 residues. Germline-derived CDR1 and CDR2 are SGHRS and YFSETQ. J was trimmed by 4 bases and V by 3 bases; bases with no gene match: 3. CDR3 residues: CASSSQGAGNTIYF. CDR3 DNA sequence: TGCGCCAGCAGCTCCCAGGGGGCCGGAAACACCATATATTTT.

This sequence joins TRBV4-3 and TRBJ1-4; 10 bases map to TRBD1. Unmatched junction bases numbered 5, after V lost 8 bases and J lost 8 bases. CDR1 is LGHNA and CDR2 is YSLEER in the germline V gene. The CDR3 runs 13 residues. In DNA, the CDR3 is TGCGCCAGCGGGAGGACAGGGGGAGAAAAACTGTTTTTT. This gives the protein CASGRTGGEKLFF.

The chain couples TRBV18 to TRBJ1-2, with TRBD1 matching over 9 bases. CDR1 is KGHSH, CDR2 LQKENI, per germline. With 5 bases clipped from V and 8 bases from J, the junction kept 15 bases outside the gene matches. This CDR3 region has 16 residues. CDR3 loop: CASSSYIRDRVEGYTF. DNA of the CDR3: TGTGCCAGCTCATCCTATATCCGGGACAGGGTCGAAGGCTACACCTTC.

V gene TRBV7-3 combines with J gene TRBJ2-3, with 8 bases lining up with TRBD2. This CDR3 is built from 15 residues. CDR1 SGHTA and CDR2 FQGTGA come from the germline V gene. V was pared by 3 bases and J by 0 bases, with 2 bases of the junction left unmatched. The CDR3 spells CASSFSGISTDTQYF. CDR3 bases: TGTGCCAGCAGCTTTAGCGGGATTAGCACAGATACGCAGTATTTT.

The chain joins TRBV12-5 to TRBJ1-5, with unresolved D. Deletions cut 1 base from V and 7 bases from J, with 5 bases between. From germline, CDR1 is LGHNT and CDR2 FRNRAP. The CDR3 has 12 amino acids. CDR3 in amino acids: CASGLGGQPQHF. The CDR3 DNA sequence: TGTGCTAGTGGTTTGGGAGGCCAGCCCCAGCATTTT.

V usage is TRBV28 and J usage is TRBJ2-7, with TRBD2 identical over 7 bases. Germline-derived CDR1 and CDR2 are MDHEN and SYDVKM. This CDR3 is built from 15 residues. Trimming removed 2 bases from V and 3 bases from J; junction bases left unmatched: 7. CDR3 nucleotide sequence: TGTGCCAGCAGTTTACCGTCTAGCGGAGTCTACGAGCAGTACTTC. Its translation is CASSLPSSGVYEQYF.